This TCR beta chain was recorded in a study of vaccination effects on CD4 cells after COVID-19. The wider study: Sampling occurred a median 72 days post second dose, range 14 to 241.

Study conclusions and caveats: Only a single clone (1 of 255 vaccine-induced clones in healthy vaccinees) cross-reacted with common cold coronaviruses.

With respect to this clone: No antigen is known for it.

Method: immunoSEQ multiplex PCR; TCRdb's copy keeps in-frame clones and lacks some. The profile shows around 69,000 clones, around 74% of them singletons. In germline, CDR1 is LGHNT, CDR2 FRNRAP. This CDR3 is built from 12 residues. Trimming removed 2 bases at V and 14 bases at J, with 13 bases between. Within the ViraFEST assay, antigen-specific CD4+ T cells underwent expansion with viral peptide pools prior to sequencing. The authors isolated CD4+ T cells after roughly 10 days of culture. Two-dose vaccination with either BNT162b2 or mRNA-1273 was given to the participants. A few million PBMC were placed in each well, which was supplemented with approximately 9.2 IU/ml IL-2 and around 9.5 ug/ml peptides.

The source of this sequence is a human donor who received a COVID-19 vaccine. This specimen was CD4+ T cells from PBMCs cultured with HCoV-229E spike peptides, taken after COVID-19 vaccination. This chain connects TRBV12-5 to TRBJ2-1, with TRBD2 as a possible D gene (5 bases). The CDR3 bases are TGTGCTAGTGGTTTGTCGGACCCCGGGAAGTTCTTC. Its translation is CASGLSDPGKFF.